Following are 5 T cell receptor beta chains from one sample sequenced in a study of shared clonotypes between healthy human individuals. This table comes from immunoSEQ multiplex PCR, and its TCRdb copy is limited to in-frame clones, with some not included. The sample lists about 680,000 clones, more than 70% occurring once. Sequences were obtained from memory CD4+ T cells sorted from blood. The subset denotes: CD45RA-negative fraction. These receptors all stem from a woman under 40 in good health.

This rearrangement joins TRBV18 to TRBJ2-1; D gene ambiguous. Trimming removed 2 bases at V and 5 bases at J, with 7 bases between. The CDR3 is made up of 13 amino acids. Germline loops: CDR1 KGHSH, CDR2 LQKENI. The DNA for the CDR3 is TGTGCCAGCTCACCAGGCAGTCACAATGAGCAGTTCTTC. Translated: CASSPGSHNEQFF. Variable domain in full (rest from reference TRBV18 and TRBJ2-1): NAGVMQNPRHLVRRRGQEARLRCSPMKGHSHVYWYRQLPEEGLKFMVYLQKENIIDESGMPKERFSAEFPKEGPSILRIQQVVRGDSAAYFCASSPGSHNEQFFGPGTRLTVL.

J is TRBJ1-5 and V is TRBV6-5; no firm D call. Between the trimmed V and J ends, which lost 0 bases and 4 bases, there was a span of 10 bases. The CDR3 consists of 15 residues. Germline CDR1 reads MNHEY; CDR2 reads SVGAGI. The CDR3 reads CASSYSSRPNQPQHF. The CDR3 nucleotides read TGTGCCAGCAGTTACTCTTCCCGGCCAAATCAGCCCCAGCATTTT.

The genes are TRBV6-1 and TRBJ2-7, with D unresolved. CDR1 is MNHNS, CDR2 SASEGT, per germline. V was pared by 2 bases and J by 2 bases, with 7 bases between. The CDR3 covers 13 residues. The CDR3 DNA sequence: TGTGCCAGCAGTGAACGGGCCCCCTACGAGCAGTACTTC. Translated, it gives CASSERAPYEQYF.

The chain employs TRBV6-6 and TRBJ2-7, with D unresolved. The length of the CDR3 is 14 residues. V was pared by 6 bases and J by 5 bases, with 17 bases between. The germline V gene encodes CDR1 MNHNY and CDR2 SVGAGI (reference sequence). The CDR3 sequence: CASSQGRVLNEQYF. In DNA, the CDR3 is TGTGCCAGCAGCCAAGGTCGGGTTCTAAACGAGCAGTACTTC.

This clone was seen only a few times. This chain links TRBV5-1 with TRBJ2-1, with 9 bases lining up with TRBD1. The CDR3 sequence is 16 residues long. The V segment lost 0 bases and the J segment 6 bases; nucleotides outside the gene matches: 7. CDR1 SGHRS and CDR2 YFSETQ come from the germline V gene. In DNA form, the CDR3 reads TGCGCCAGCAGCTTGGCGGGGACAGGGTTTCTCAATGAGCAGTTCTTC. It codes for CASSLAGTGFLNEQFF. The whole variable domain, filled in from reference TRBV5-1 and TRBJ2-1, reads KAGVTQTPRYLIKTRGQQVTLSCSPISGHRSVSWYQQTPGQGLQFLFEYFSETQRNKGNFPGRFSGRQFSNSRSEMNVSTLELGDSALYLCASSLAGTGFLNEQFFGPGTRLTVL.